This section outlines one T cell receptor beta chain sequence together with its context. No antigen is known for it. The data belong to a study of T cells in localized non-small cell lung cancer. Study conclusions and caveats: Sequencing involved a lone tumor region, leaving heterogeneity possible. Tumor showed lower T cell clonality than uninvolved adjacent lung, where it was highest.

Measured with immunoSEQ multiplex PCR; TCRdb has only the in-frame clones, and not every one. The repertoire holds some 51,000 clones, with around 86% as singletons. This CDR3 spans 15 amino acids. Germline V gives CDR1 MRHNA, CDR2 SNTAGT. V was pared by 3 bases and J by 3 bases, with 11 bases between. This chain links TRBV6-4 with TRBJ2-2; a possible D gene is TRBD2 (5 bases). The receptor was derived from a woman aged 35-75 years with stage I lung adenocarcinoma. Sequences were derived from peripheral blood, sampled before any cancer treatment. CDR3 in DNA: TGTGCCAGCAGTGAGGGCGGGCAGCACACCGGGGAGCTGTTTTTT. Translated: CASSEGGQHTGELFF.